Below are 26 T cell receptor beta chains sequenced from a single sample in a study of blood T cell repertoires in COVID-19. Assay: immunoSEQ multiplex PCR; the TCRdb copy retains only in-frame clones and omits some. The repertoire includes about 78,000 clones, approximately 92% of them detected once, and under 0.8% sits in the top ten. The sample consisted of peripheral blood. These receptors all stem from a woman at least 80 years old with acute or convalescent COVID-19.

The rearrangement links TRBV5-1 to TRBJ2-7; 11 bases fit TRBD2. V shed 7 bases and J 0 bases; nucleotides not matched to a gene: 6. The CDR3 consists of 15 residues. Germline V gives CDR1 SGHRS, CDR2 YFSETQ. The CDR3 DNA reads TGCGCCAGCCACTTGACTAGCGGGAACTCCTACGAGCAGTACTTC. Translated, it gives CASHLTSGNSYEQYF.

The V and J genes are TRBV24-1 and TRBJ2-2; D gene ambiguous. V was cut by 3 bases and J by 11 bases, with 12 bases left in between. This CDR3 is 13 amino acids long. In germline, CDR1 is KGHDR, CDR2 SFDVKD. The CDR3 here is CATSDGMAAELFF. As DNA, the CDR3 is TGTGCCACCAGTGATGGTATGGCGGCAGAGCTGTTTTTT.

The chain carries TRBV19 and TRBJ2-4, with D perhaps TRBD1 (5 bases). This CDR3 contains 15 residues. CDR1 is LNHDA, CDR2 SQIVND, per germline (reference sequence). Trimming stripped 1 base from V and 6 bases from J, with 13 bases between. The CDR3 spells CASSIGPGSRNIQYF. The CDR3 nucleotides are TGTGCCAGTAGTATAGGCCCAGGGTCAAGAAACATTCAGTACTTC. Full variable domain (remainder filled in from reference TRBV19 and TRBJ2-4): DGGITQSPKYLFRKEGQNVTLSCEQNLNHDAMYWYRQDPGQGLRLIYYSQIVNDFQKGDIAEGYSVSREKKESFPLTVTSAQKNPTAFYLCASSIGPGSRNIQYFGAGTRLSVL.

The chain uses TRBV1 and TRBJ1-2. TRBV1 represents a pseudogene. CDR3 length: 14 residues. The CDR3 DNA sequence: TGCACCAGCAGCCAAGACGGGTCTAACTATGGCTACACCTTC. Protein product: CTSSQDGSNYGYTF.

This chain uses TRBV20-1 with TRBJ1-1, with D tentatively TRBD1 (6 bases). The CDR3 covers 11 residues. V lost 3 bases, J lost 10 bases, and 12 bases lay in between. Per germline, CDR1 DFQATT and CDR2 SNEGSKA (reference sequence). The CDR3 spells CSARLGGGAFF. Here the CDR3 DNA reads TGCAGTGCTAGGTTGGGAGGGGGAGCTTTCTTT.

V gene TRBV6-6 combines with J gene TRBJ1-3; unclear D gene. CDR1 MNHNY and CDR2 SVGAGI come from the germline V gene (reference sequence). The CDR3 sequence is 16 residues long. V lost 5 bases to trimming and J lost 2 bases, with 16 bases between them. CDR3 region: CASSRVTPQAGNTIYF. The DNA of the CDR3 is TGTGCCAGCAGTCGAGTCACGCCGCAGGCTGGAAACACCATATATTTT.

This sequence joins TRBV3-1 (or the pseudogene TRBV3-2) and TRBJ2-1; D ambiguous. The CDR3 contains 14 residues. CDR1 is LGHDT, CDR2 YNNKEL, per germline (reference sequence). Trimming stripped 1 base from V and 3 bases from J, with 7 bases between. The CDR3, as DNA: TGTGCCAGCAGCCAAGCAGCGCGCTACAATGAGCAGTTCTTC. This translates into CASSQAARYNEQFF.

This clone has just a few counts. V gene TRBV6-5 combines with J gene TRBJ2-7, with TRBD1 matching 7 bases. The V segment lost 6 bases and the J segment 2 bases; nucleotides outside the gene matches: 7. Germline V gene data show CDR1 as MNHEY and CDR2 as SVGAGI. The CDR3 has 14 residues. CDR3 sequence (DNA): TGTGCCAGCAGCTATGAAACAGGGGCCTACGAGCAGTACTTC. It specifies CASSYETGAYEQYF.

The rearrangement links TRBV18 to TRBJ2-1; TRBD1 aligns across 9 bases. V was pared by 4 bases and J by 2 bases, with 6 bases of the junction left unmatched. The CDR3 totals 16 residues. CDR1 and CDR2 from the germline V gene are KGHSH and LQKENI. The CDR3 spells CASSLGQGRTYNEQFF. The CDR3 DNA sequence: TGTGCCAGCTCACTCGGACAGGGGAGGACCTACAATGAGCAGTTCTTC.

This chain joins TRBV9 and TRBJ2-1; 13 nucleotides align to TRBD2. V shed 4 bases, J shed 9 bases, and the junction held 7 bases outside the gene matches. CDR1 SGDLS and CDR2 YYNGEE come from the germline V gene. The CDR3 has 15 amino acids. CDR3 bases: TGTGCCAGCAGCCTGGGACTAGCGGGAAGGGGTGAGCAGTTCTTC. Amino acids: CASSLGLAGRGEQFF.

CDR3 nucleotides: TGTGCCAGCAGCTTATCAGGGCCCAATGAGCAGTTCTTC. Protein product: CASSLSGPNEQFF. V gene TRBV7-3 combines with J gene TRBJ2-1; the D gene is possibly TRBD1 (5 bases). Germline CDR1 SGHTA, CDR2 FQGTGA. V lost 2 bases and J 6 bases, leaving 8 bases between the germline ends. The CDR3 runs 13 residues.

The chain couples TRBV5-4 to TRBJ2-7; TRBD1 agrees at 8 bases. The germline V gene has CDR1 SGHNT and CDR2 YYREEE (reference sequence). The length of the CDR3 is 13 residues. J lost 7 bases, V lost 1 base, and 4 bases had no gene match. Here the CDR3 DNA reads TGTGCCAGCAGCTTGCAGGGGGCTTGGGAGCAGTACTTC. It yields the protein CASSLQGAWEQYF. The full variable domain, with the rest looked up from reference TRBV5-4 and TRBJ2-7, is ETGVTQSPTHLIKTRGQQVTLRCSSQSGHNTVSWYQQALGQGPQFIFQYYREEENGRGNFPPRFSGLQFPNYSSELNVNALELDDSALYLCASSLQGAWEQYFGPGTRLTVT.

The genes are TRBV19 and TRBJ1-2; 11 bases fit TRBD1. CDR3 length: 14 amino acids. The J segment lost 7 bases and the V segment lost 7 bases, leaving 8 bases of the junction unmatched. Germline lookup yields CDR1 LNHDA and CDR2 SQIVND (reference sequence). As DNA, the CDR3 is TGTGCCAGTACCCCCCAGGACAGGGGGCTTGGCTACACCTTC. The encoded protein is CASTPQDRGLGYTF.

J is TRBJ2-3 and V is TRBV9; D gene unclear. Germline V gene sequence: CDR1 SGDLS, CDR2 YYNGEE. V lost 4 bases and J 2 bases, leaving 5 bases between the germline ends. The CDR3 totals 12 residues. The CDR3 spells CASSPNTDTQYF. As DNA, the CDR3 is TGTGCCAGCAGCCCAAACACAGATACGCAGTATTTT.

For the CDR3, the DNA is TGTGCTAGTGGTTGGAGAGCCACGATCTTCTCTGGGGCCAACGTCCTGACTTTC. Translated: CASGWRATIFSGANVLTF. This rearrangement joins TRBV12-5 to TRBJ2-6, with unresolved D. Germline V gives CDR1 LGHNT, CDR2 FRNRAP. Between the trimmed V and J ends, which lost 4 bases and 0 bases, there was a span of 16 bases. The CDR3 totals 18 residues.

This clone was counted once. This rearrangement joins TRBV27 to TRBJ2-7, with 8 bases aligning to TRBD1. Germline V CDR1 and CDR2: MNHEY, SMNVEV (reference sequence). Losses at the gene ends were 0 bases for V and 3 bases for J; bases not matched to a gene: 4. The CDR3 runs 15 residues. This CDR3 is CASSLSGGQVYEQYF. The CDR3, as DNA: TGTGCCAGCAGTTTATCGGGGGGACAGGTCTACGAGCAGTACTTC.

CDR3 sequence reads: CASSYFGTGGQSYEQYF. As DNA, the CDR3 is TGTGCCAGTAGTTATTTCGGGACAGGGGGCCAGAGCTACGAGCAGTACTTC. The rearrangement joins TRBV19 to TRBJ2-7; TRBD1 agrees at 12 bases. V lost 5 bases to trimming and J lost 3 bases; unmatched junction nucleotides: 11. Germline V lookup: CDR1 LNHDA, CDR2 SQIVND (reference sequence). This CDR3 has 17 amino acids.

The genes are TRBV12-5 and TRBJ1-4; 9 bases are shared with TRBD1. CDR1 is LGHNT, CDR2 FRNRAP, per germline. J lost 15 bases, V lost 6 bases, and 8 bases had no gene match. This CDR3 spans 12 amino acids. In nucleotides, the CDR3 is TGTGCTAGTGGCCGGGGACAGGGAGGGGTGTTTTTT. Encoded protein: CASGRGQGGVFF.

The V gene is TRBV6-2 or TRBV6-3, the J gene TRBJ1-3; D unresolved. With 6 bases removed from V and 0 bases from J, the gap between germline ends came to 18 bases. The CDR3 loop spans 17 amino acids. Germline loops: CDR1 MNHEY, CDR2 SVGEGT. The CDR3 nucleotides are TGTGCCAGCAGCCTAACCGGGTTGTGGATCTCTGGAAACACCATATATTTT. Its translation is CASSLTGLWISGNTIYF.

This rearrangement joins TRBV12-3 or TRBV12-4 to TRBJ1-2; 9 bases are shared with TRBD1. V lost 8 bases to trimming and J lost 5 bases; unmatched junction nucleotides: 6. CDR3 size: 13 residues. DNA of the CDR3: TGTGCCAGCTCACAGGGGGCGCGGTATGGCTACACCTTC. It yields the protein CASSQGARYGYTF.

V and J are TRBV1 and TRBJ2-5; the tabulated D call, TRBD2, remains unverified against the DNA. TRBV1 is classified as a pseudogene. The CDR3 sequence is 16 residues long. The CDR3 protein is CTSSQRPIPKLETQYF. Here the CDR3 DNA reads TGCACCAGCAGCCAGCGCCCCATTCCTAAACTGGAGACCCAGTACTTC.

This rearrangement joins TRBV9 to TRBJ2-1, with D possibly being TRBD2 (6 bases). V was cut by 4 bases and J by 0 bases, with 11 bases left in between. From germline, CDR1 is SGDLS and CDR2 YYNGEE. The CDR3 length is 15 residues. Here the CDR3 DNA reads TGTGCCAGCAGCCCTCCAGCGGGCTCCTACAATGAGCAGTTCTTC. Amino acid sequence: CASSPPAGSYNEQFF.

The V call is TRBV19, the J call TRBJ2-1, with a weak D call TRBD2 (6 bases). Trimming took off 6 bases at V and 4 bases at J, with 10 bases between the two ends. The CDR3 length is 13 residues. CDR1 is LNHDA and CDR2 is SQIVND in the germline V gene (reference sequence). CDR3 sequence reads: CASRLAAYNEQFF. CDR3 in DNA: TGTGCCAGTAGACTAGCAGCATACAATGAGCAGTTCTTC.

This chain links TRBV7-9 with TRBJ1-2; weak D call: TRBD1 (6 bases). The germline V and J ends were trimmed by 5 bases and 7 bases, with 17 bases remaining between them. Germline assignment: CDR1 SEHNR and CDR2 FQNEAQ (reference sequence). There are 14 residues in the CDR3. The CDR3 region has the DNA TGTGCCAGCAGCCCACAGGGTGGGCACGTTGGCTACACCTTC. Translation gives CASSPQGGHVGYTF.

The DNA for the CDR3 is TGCGCCAGCTCCCGGACACGCGACAATGAGCAGTTCTTC. Translation gives CASSRTRDNEQFF. The chain recombines TRBV10-1 with TRBJ2-1; TRBD1 is a possible D gene (5 bases). The ends were cut back, 8 bases at V and 5 bases at J, with 13 bases in the middle. There are 13 residues in the CDR3. Germline assignment: CDR1 WNHNN and CDR2 SYGVQD (reference sequence).

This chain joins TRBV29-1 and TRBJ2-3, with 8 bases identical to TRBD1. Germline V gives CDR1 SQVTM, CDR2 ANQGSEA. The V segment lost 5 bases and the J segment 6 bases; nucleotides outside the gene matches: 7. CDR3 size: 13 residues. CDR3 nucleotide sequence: TGCAGCGTTTCCGGACAGGGACGCGATACGCAGTATTTT. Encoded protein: CSVSGQGRDTQYF.